The T cell receptor (beta chain) described here comes from a study of post-analysis software for immune sequencing data. Study outcomes and limitations: Diversity measured as normalized Chao1 was significantly lower in multiple sclerosis patients than in controls. When patients were compared with controls, 4 or 5 TRBV segments were more frequent, TRBV5-6, TRBV5-1 and TRBV20-1 among them.

Deletions cut 3 bases from V and 4 bases from J, with 21 bases between. The CDR3 is 16 amino acids. Germline CDR1 is DFQATT and CDR2 is SNEGSKA (reference sequence). cDNA libraries for TCR beta contained unique molecular identifiers. Each CDR3 protein is one row after TCRdb ran MiXCR on the PCR reads. The data show around 700,000 distinct CDR3 sequences, with roughly three fifths seen just once and about 11% held by the top ten. Remarks on this clonotype: Antigen specificity is unknown.

This TCR was recovered from a girl aged 2 to 9 with multiple sclerosis. The chain combines TRBV20-1 with TRBJ1-2; D may be TRBD1 (6 bases). Source material: blood. The CDR3 sequence: CSASGPGGGYVYGYTF. The CDR3 coding sequence is TGCAGTGCTAGTGGCCCAGGAGGGGGGTATGTCTATGGCTACACCTTC.